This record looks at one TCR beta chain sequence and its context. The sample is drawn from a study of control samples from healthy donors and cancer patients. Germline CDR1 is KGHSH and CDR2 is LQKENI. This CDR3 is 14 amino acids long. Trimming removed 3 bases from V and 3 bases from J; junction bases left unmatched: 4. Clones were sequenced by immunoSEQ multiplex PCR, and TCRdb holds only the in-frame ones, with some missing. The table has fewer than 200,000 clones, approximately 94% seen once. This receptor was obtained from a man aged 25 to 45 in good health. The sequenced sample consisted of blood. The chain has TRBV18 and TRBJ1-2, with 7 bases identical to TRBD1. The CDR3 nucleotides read TGTGCCAGCTCACCCTACGGACAGGACTATGGCTACACCTTC. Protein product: CASSPYGQDYGYTF.